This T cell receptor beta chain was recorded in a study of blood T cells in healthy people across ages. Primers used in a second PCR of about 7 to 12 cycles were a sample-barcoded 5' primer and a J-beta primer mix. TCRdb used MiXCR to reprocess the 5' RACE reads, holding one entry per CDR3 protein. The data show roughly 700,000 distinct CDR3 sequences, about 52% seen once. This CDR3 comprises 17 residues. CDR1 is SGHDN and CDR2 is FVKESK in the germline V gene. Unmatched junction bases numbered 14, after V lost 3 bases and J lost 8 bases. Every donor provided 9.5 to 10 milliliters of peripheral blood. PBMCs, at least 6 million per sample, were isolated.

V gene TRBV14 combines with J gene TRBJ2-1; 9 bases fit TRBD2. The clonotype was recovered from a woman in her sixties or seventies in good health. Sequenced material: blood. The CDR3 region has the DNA TGTGCCAGCAGCCAGGCTCCAAGAGGGACTAGCTTCGATGAGCAGTTCTTC. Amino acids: CASSQAPRGTSFDEQFF.